The rows below give T cell receptor beta chains drawn from one sample of a study of identical twins. TCRdb used MiXCR to reprocess the 5' RACE reads, holding one entry per CDR3 protein. The sample lists 500,000 to 650,000 distinct CDR3 sequences; 20% to 25% were seen once. The same data also went into a second study, on yellow fever vaccine responses in identical twins.

Sequencing was carried out using CD4+ T cells sorted from blood. These receptors were taken from a woman between 18 and 29 years old in good health. CDR3s include the opening cysteine and the closing phenylalanine or tryptophan. The D gene is left open where the match is weak. Size is stated for part of the rows, as once, few or many counts, or as a class when the clone is expanded.

j_call clone_size cdr3_length d_call v_call cdr3_nt cdr3_aa
TRBJ2-1 . 14 . TRBV12-3/TRBV12-4 TGTGCCAGCACGAGGGGGGAGGGCTACAATGAGCAGTTCTTC CASTRGEGYNEQFF
TRBJ2-1 few 16 . TRBV29-1 TGCAGCGTGCGGGCAGGGGAAGGGCTTCCCTACAATGAGCAGTTCTTC CSVRAGEGLPYNEQFF
TRBJ2-7 many 16 . TRBV2 TGTGCCAGCAGGGCGGGACAGCGCCCAAACTCCTACGAGCAGTACTTC CASRAGQRPNSYEQYF
TRBJ2-5 . 14 . TRBV12-3/TRBV12-4 TGTGCCAGCAGCCCCGACTTAATACAAGAGACCCAGTACTTC CASSPDLIQETQYF
TRBJ2-3 . 15 . TRBV5-6 TGTGCCAGCAGCTTCGCCTACCGAGGCACAGATACGCAGTATTTT CASSFAYRGTDTQYF
TRBJ2-7 few 13 TRBD2 TRBV2 TGTGCCAGCAGTCCCGGGACTAGTGGCGAGCAGTACTTC CASSPGTSGEQYF
TRBJ2-3 . 14 . TRBV7-9 TGTGCCAGCAGCTTAGATCTGTCATCAGATACGCAGTATTTT CASSLDLSSDTQYF
TRBJ2-7 . 11 . TRBV10-3 TGTGCCATCGGAAAGGGGTACGAGCAGTACTTC CAIGKGYEQYF
TRBJ2-7 . 13 . TRBV3-1 TGTGCCAGCAGCCAAGACTACGTTTACGAGCAGTACTTC CASSQDYVYEQYF
TRBJ2-1 . 15 TRBD1 TRBV11-3 TGTGCCAGCAGCTTAGTTCCTCAGGGGGCCGATGAGCAGTTCTTC CASSLVPQGADEQFF
TRBJ2-2 few 19 TRBD1 TRBV20-1 TGCACTGTCTTCCCCGGCCGGACAGGGCGATACACCTTCACCGGGGAGCTGTTTTTT CTVFPGRTGRYTFTGELFF
TRBJ2-7 . 14 TRBD2 TRBV20-1 TGCAGTGCGGGTATACCCGGGACTAGCGACGAGCAGTACTTC CSAGIPGTSDEQYF
TRBJ1-1 . 15 . TRBV7-8 TGTGCCAGCAGCTCCAGCCAGGGTTGGGACACTGAAGCTTTCTTT CASSSSQGWDTEAFF
TRBJ2-2 many 16 . TRBV5-6 TGTGCCAGCAGCCGAACAGGGATGGGGAACACCGGGGAGCTGTTTTTT CASSRTGMGNTGELFF
TRBJ2-5 few 17 . TRBV9 TGTGCCAGCAGCGTAGGGGTTTTAGCGGAAATCCAAGAGACCCAGTACTTC CASSVGVLAEIQETQYF
TRBJ2-7 . 12 . TRBV10-3 TGTGCCATCAGTGAGTTCAGGGACGAGCAGTACTTC CAISEFRDEQYF
TRBJ2-5 . 14 . TRBV7-2 TGTGCCAGCAGCTTAGCATGGGGGAAAGAGACCCAGTACTTC CASSLAWGKETQYF
TRBJ2-1 . 12 . TRBV11-3 TGTGCCAGCAGCTCCACTAGTGAGAATCAGTTCTTC CASSSTSENQFF